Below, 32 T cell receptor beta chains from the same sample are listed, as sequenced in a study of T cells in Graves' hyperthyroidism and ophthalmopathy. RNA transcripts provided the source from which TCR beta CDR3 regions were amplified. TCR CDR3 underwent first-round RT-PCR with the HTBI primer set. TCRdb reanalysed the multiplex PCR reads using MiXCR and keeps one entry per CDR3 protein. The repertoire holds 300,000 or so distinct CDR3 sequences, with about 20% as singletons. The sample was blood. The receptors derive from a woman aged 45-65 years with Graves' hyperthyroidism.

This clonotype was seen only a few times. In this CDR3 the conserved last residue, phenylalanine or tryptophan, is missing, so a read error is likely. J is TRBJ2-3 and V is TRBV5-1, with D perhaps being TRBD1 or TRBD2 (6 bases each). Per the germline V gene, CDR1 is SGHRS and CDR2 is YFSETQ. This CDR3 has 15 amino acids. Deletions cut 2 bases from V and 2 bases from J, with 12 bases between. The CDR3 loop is CASSFGGLDTDTQYS. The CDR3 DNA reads TGCGCCAGCAGCTTCGGGGGCCTCGACACAGATACGCAGTATTCT.

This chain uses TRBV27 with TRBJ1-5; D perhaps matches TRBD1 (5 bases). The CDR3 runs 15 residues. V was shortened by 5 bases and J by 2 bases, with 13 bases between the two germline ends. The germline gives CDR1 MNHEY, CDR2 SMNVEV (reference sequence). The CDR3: CASSDLVGGNQPQHF. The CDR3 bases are TGTGCCAGCAGTGATCTAGTGGGGGGCAATCAGCCCCAGCATTTT.

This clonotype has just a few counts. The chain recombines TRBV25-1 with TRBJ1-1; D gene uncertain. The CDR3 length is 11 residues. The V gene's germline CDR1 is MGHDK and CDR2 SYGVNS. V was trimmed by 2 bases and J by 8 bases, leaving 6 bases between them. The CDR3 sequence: CASSEEREAFF. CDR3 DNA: TGTGCCAGCAGTGAAGAAAGGGAAGCTTTCTTT.

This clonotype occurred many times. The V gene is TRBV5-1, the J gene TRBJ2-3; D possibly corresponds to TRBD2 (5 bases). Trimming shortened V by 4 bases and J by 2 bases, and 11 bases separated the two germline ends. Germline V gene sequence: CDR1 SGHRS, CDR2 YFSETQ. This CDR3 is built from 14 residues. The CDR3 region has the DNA TGCGCCAGCAGCCAACCGGGAACCACAGATACGCAGTATTTT. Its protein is CASSQPGTTDTQYF.

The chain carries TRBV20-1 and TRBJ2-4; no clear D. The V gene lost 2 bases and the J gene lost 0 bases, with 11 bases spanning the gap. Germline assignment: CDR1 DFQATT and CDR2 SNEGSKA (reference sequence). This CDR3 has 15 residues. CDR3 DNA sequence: TGCAGTGCTAGATCCCCGGTTTTAGCCAAAAACATTCAGTACTTC. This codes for CSARSPVLAKNIQYF.

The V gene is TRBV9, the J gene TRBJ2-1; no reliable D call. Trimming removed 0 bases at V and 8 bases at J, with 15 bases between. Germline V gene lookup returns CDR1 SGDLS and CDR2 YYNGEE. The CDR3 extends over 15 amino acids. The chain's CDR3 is CASSVELNGFDEQFF. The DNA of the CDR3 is TGTGCCAGCAGCGTAGAACTAAACGGGTTCGATGAGCAGTTCTTC.

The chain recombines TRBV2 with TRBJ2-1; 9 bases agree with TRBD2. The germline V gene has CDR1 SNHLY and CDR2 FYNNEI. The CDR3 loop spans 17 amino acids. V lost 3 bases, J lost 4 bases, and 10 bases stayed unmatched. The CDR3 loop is CASSDAVLAGHYNEQFF. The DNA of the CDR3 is TGTGCCAGCAGTGATGCAGTCCTAGCGGGGCATTACAATGAGCAGTTCTTC.

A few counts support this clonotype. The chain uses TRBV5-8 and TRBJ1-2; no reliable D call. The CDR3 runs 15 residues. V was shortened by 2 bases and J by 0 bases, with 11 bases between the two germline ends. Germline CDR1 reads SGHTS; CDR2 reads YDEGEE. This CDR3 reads CASSFAGVTNYGYTF. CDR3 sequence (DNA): TGTGCCAGCAGCTTCGCAGGTGTTACTAACTATGGCTACACCTTC.

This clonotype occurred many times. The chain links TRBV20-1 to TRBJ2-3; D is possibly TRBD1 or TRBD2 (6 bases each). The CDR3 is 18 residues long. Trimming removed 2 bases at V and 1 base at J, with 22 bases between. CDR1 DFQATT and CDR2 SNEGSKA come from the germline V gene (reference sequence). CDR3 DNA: TGCAGTGCTAGAACCTTGCAGGGGACTGGCATGGGCACAGATACGCAGTATTTT. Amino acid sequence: CSARTLQGTGMGTDTQYF.

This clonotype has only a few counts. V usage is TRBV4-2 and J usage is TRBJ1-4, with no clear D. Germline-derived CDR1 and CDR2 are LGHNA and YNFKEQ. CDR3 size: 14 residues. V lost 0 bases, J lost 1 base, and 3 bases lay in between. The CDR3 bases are TGTGCCAGCAGCCAAGATGGAACTAATGAAAAACTGTTTTTT. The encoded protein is CASSQDGTNEKLFF.

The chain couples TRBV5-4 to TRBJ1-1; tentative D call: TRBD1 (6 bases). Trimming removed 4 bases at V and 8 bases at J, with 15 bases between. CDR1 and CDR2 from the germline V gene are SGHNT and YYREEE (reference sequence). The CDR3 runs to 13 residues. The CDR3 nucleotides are TGTGCCAGCAGCCGCACACCAGGACAGGAAGCTTTCTTT. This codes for CASSRTPGQEAFF.

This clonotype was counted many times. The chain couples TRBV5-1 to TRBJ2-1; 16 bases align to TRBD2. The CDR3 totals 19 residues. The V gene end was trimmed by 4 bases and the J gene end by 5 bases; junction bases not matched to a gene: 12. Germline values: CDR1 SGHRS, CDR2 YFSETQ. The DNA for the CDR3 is TGCGCCAGCAGCCCAGGGACTAGCGGGAGGGCCCTCTTAAACAATGAGCAGTTCTTC. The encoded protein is CASSPGTSGRALLNNEQFF.

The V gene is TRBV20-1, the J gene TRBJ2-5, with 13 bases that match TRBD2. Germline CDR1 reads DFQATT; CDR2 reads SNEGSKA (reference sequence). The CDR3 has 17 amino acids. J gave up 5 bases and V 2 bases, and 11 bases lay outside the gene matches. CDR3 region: CSARIPTSGGALETQYF. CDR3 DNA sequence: TGCAGTGCTAGAATCCCCACTAGCGGGGGGGCCCTCGAGACCCAGTACTTC.

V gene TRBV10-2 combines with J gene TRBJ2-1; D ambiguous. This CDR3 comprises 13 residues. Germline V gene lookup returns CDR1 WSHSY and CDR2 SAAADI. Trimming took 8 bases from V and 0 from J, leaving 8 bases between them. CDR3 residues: CASLSGSYNEQFF. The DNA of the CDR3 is TGCGCCAGCCTGTCCGGCTCCTACAATGAGCAGTTCTTC.

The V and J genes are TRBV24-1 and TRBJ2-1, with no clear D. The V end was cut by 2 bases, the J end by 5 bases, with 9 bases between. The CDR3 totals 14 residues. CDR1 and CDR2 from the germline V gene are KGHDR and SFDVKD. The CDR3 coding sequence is TGTGCCACCAGTGATTATGGAAGGAACAATGAGCAGTTCTTC. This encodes CATSDYGRNNEQFF.

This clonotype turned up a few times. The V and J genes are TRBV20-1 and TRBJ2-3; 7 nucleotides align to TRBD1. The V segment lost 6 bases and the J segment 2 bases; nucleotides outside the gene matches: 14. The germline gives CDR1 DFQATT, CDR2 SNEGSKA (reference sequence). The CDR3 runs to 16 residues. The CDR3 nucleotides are TGCAGTGCCCCACTGACAGGGACGCCCTTCACAGATACGCAGTATTTT. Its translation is CSAPLTGTPFTDTQYF.

CDR3 bases: TGCGCCAGCAGCCCAGACAGGGGTCCCGGGGAGCTGTTTTTT. This translates into CASSPDRGPGELFF. The J gene is TRBJ2-2, the V gene TRBV5-1; 8 bases map to TRBD1. The V and J ends lost 4 bases and 6 bases, in that order; junction bases with no gene match: 5. Germline loops: CDR1 SGHRS, CDR2 YFSETQ. The CDR3 covers 14 residues.

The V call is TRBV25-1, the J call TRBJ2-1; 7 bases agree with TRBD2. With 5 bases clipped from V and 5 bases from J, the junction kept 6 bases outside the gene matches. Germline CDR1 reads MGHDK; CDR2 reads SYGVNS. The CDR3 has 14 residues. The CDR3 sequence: CASSLAGWHNEQFF. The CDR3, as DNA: TGTGCCAGCAGTTTAGCGGGCTGGCACAATGAGCAGTTCTTC.

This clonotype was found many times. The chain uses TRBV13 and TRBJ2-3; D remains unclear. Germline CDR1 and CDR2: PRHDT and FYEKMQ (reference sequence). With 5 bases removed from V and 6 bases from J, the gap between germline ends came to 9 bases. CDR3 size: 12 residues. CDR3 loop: CASSRTRDTQYF. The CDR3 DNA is TGTGCCAGCAGCCGGACGAGGGATACGCAGTATTTT.

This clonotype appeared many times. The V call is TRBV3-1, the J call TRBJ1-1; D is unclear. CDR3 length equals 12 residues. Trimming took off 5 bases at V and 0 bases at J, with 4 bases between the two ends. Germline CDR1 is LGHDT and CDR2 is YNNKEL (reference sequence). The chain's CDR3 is CASSGMNTEAFF. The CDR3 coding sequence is TGTGCCAGCAGCGGGATGAACACTGAAGCTTTCTTT.

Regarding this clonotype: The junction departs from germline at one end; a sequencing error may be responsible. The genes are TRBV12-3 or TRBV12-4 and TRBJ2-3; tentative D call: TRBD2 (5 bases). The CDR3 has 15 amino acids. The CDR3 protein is CAGSLSGPSTDTQYF. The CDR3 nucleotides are TGTGCCGGCAGCCTCAGCGGACCTAGCACAGATACGCAGTATTTT.

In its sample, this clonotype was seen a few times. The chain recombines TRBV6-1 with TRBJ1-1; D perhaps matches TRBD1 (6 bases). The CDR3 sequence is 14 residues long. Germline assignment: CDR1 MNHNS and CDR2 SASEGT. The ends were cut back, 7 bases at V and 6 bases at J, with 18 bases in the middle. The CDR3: CASTKHDGGAEAFF. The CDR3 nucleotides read TGTGCCAGCACCAAACATGATGGGGGCGCTGAAGCTTTCTTT.

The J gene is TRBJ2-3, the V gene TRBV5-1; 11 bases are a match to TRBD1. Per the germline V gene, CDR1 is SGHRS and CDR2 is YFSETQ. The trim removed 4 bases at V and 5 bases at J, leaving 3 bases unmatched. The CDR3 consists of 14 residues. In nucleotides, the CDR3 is TGCGCCAGCAGCCCGGACAGGGGGCAAGATACGCAGTATTTT. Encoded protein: CASSPDRGQDTQYF. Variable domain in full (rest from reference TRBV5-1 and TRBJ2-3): KAGVTQTPRYLIKTRGQQVTLSCSPISGHRSVSWYQQTPGQGLQFLFEYFSETQRNKGNFPGRFSGRQFSNSRSEMNVSTLELGDSALYLCASSPDRGQDTQYFGPGTRLTVL.

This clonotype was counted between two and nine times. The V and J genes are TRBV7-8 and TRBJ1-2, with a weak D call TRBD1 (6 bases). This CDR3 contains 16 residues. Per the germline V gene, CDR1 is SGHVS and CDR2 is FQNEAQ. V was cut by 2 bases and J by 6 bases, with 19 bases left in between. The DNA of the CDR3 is TGTGCCAGCAGCTTACCAACACGGGGGGCGCAGGATGGCTACACCTTC. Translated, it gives CASSLPTRGAQDGYTF.

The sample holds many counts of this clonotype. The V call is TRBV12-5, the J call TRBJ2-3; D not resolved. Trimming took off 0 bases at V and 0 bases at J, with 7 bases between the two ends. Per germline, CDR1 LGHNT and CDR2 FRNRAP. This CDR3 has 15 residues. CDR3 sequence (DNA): TGTGCTAGTGGTTTGGTTATAGGAAGCACAGATACGCAGTATTTT. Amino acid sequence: CASGLVIGSTDTQYF. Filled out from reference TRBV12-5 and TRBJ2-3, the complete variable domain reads DARVTQTPRHKVTEMGQEVTMRCQPILGHNTVFWYRQTMMQGLELLAYFRNRAPLDDSGMPKDRFSAEMPDATLATLKIQPSEPRDSAVYFCASGLVIGSTDTQYFGPGTRLTVL.

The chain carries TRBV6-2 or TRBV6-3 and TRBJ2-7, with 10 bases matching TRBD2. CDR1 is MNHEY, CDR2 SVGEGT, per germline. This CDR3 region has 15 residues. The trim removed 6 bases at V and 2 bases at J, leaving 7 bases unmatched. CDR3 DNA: TGTGCCAGCAGGTCCACGCTAGCGGGGGCCTACGAGCAGTACTTC. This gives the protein CASRSTLAGAYEQYF.

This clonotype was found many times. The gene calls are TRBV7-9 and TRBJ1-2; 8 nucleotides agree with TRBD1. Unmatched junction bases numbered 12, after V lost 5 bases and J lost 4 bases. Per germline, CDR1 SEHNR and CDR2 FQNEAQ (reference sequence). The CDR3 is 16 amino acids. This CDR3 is CASSGRQGLMLYGYTF. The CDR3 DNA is TGTGCCAGCAGCGGCAGACAGGGGTTAATGCTCTATGGCTACACCTTC.

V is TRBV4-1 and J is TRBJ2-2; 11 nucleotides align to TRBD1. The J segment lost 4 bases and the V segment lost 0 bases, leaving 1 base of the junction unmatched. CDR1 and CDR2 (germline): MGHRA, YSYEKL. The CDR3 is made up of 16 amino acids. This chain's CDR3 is CASSQEGTGGTGELFF. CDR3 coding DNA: TGCGCCAGCAGCCAAGAGGGGACAGGGGGCACCGGGGAGCTGTTTTTT.

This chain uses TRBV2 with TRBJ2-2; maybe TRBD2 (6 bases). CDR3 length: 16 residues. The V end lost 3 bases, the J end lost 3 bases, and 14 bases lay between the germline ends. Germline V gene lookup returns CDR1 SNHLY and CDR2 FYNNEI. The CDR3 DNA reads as TGTGCCAGCAGTGACGGGGCCGGGAGCTACACCGGGGAGCTGTTTTTT. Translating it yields CASSDGAGSYTGELFF. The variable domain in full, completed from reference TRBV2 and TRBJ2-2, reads EPEVTQTPSHQVTQMGQEVILRCVPISNHLYFYWYRQILGQKVEFLVSFYNNEISEKSEIFDDQFSVERPDGSNFTLKIRSTKLEDSAMYFCASSDGAGSYTGELFFGEGSRLTVL.

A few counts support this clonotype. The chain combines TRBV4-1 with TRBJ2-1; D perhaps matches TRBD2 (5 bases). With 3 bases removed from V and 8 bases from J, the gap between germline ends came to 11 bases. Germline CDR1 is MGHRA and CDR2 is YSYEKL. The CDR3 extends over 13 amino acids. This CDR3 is CASSQTLGYEQFF. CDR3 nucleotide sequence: TGCGCCAGCAGCCAGACACTAGGGTATGAGCAGTTCTTC.

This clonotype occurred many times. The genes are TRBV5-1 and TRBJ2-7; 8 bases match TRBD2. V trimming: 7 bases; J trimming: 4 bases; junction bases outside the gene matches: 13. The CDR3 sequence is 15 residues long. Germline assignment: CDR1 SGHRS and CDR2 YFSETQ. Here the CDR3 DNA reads TGCGCCAGCCGGTCCATAGGGGCGGGGGGATACGAGCAGTACGTC. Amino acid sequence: CASRSIGAGGYEQYV.

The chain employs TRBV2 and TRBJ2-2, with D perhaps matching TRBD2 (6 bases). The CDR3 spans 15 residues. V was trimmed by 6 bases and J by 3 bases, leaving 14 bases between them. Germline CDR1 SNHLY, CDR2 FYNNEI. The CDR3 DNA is TGTGCCAGCAGGGAGGGGTCGGGCCACACCGGGGAGCTGTTTTTT. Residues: CASREGSGHTGELFF.